The 25 T cell receptor beta chains reported below all come from one sample, sequenced in a study of blood T cell repertoires in COVID-19. The repertoire was sequenced with immunoSEQ multiplex PCR; TCRdb's copy has only in-frame clones and lacks some. The sample includes roughly 140,000 clones, about 80% of them seen just once. Sample: peripheral blood. The receptors stem from an elderly woman in a cohort sampled during active or convalescent COVID-19.

The chain is built from TRBV20-1 and TRBJ1-5; D may be TRBD1 (5 bases). Germline V gives CDR1 DFQATT, CDR2 SNEGSKA (reference sequence). Trimming stripped 0 bases from V and 11 bases from J, with 8 bases between. The CDR3 loop spans 11 amino acids. CDR3 coding DNA: TGCAGTGCTAGAGATCGGGGGTCCCAGCATTTT. This encodes CSARDRGSQHF.

The V call is TRBV28, the J call TRBJ1-2, with TRBD1 as a possible D gene (5 bases). V dropped 5 bases and J dropped 4 bases, with 14 bases sitting between them. Germline lookup yields CDR1 MDHEN and CDR2 SYDVKM. This CDR3 has 14 amino acids. CDR3 protein: CASSQDIRLYGYTF. The CDR3 DNA reads TGTGCCAGCAGTCAGGACATAAGGCTCTATGGCTACACCTTC.

The V call is TRBV7-2, the J call TRBJ2-3, with unresolved D. V shed 1 base and J shed 6 bases, with 8 bases lying between them. Per the germline V gene, CDR1 is SGHTA and CDR2 is FQGNSA. There are 13 residues in the CDR3. CDR3 amino acids: CASSLVSSDTQYF. The CDR3 nucleotides are TGTGCCAGCAGCTTAGTTTCGTCGGATACGCAGTATTTT. The full variable domain, rest sourced from reference TRBV7-2 and TRBJ2-3, is GAGVSQSPSNKVTEKGKDVELRCDPISGHTALYWYRQSLGQGLEFLIYFQGNSAPDKSGLPSDRFSAERTGGSVSTLTIQRTQQEDSAVYLCASSLVSSDTQYFGPGTRLTVL.

The V call is TRBV30, the J call TRBJ1-6; D unresolved. This CDR3 has 16 residues. With 7 bases removed from V and 2 bases from J, the gap between germline ends came to 18 bases. The V gene's germline CDR1 is GTSNPN and CDR2 SVGIG (reference sequence). The CDR3 spells CAFYPRGRPYNSPLHF. CDR3 DNA: TGTGCCTTTTATCCCAGAGGGAGACCCTATAATTCACCCCTCCACTTT.

This chain links TRBV14 with TRBJ2-5, with D tentatively TRBD1 (5 bases). Per germline, CDR1 SGHDN and CDR2 FVKESK. Trimming left V 4 bases short and J 1 base short, with 19 bases between. The CDR3 is 17 amino acids. CDR3 sequence (DNA): TGTGCCAGCAGCCCCCAGGGCACTATTTTTCGCCAAGAGACCCAGTACTTC. This encodes CASSPQGTIFRQETQYF. Looking up the rest from reference TRBV14 and TRBJ2-5 gives the full variable domain: EAGVTQFPSHSVIEKGQTVTLRCDPISGHDNLYWYRRVMGKEIKFLLHFVKESKQDESGMPNNRFLAERTGGTYSTLKVQPAELEDSGVYFCASSPQGTIFRQETQYFGPGTRLLVL.

This clone was counted only a few times. The V gene is TRBV10-3, the J gene TRBJ2-4; D is perhaps TRBD1 (6 bases). CDR1 is ENHRY, CDR2 SYGVKD, per germline. This CDR3 spans 17 amino acids. With 2 bases removed from V and 1 base from J, the gap between germline ends came to 15 bases. The DNA of the CDR3 is TGTGCCATCAGTGAGGAGGGGGTATCCGTTGCCAAAAACATTCAGTACTTC. It translates to CAISEEGVSVAKNIQYF.

The rearrangement joins TRBV2 to TRBJ2-2, with a weak D call TRBD1 (5 bases). CDR1 SNHLY and CDR2 FYNNEI come from the germline V gene. The CDR3 has 13 residues. V shed 4 bases and J shed 3 bases, with 6 bases lying between them. The chain's CDR3 is CASSGQYTGELFF. The DNA of the CDR3 is TGTGCCAGCAGTGGACAGTACACCGGGGAGCTGTTTTTT.

The chain combines TRBV19 with TRBJ1-5; no clear D. The CDR3 has 18 amino acids. Trimming left V 7 bases short and J 0 bases short, with 22 bases between. CDR1 is LNHDA, CDR2 SQIVND, per germline (reference sequence). CDR3 DNA sequence: TGTGCCAGTATCCCCTCAGTTGCGGCCGGGGTTAGCAATCAGCCCCAGCATTTT. Its protein is CASIPSVAAGVSNQPQHF.

The V and J genes are TRBV24-1 and TRBJ1-5, with 9 bases aligning to TRBD1. This CDR3 comprises 15 residues. The germline CDR1 and CDR2 sequences are KGHDR and SFDVKD. Trimming took 3 bases from V and 6 from J; bases not matched to a gene: 5. The CDR3 DNA reads as TGTGCCACCAGTGATCGGACAGGGGAGTCTCAGCCCCAGCATTTT. This codes for CATSDRTGESQPQHF.

The chain carries TRBV5-5 and TRBJ2-2, with TRBD1 matching 7 bases. V shed 3 bases, J shed 4 bases, and the junction held 12 bases outside the gene matches. Germline CDR1 is SGHKS and CDR2 is YYEKEE (reference sequence). This CDR3 contains 17 residues. CDR3: CASSSSPTSGGTGELFF. DNA of the CDR3: TGTGCCAGCAGCTCCTCCCCGACCTCAGGGGGCACCGGGGAGCTGTTTTTT.

The V and J genes are TRBV7-6 and TRBJ1-3; tentatively, D is TRBD1 (5 bases). Germline V gene lookup returns CDR1 SGHVS and CDR2 FNYEAQ. The germline V and J ends were trimmed by 5 bases and 2 bases, with 19 bases remaining between them. This CDR3 is built from 17 residues. CDR3 region: CASSLAGGEGTGNTIYF. The CDR3 DNA sequence: TGTGCCAGCAGCCTTGCGGGGGGGGAAGGCACTGGAAACACCATATATTTT.

This clone came up once. This sequence joins TRBV18 and TRBJ1-1, with TRBD1 matching 10 bases. The CDR3 is 16 amino acids. Germline V lookup: CDR1 KGHSH, CDR2 LQKENI. V was pared by 4 bases and J by 8 bases, with 13 bases of the junction left unmatched. DNA for the CDR3: TGTGCCAGCTCACTCGGACAGGGGGTTATCGGAGGGGAAGCTTTCTTT. Translating it yields CASSLGQGVIGGEAFF.

V usage is TRBV15 and J usage is TRBJ2-5, with 9 nucleotides matching TRBD1. Per the germline V gene, CDR1 is LNHNV and CDR2 is YYDKDF (reference sequence). The CDR3 is 15 amino acids. Trimming removed 3 bases from V and 4 bases from J; junction bases left unmatched: 6. CDR3 residues: CATSRGQGFPETQYF. The CDR3, as DNA: TGTGCCACCAGCAGGGGACAGGGCTTCCCAGAGACCCAGTACTTC.

The chain links TRBV30 to TRBJ2-3; tentatively, D is TRBD2 (7 bases). Looked up from germline, CDR1 is GTSNPN and CDR2 is SVGIG (reference sequence). Trimming took 3 bases from V and 6 from J, leaving 13 bases between them. This CDR3 is 13 amino acids long. The CDR3 is CAWRWGGADTQYF. The CDR3 region has the DNA TGTGCCTGGAGATGGGGGGGGGCGGATACGCAGTATTTT.

The CDR3: CASSFRTGTEQYF. CDR3 nucleotides: TGCGCCAGCAGCTTCCGGACAGGGACCGAGCAGTACTTC. The gene calls are TRBV5-1 and TRBJ2-7; TRBD1 agrees at 8 bases. CDR1 and CDR2 (germline): SGHRS, YFSETQ. This CDR3 spans 13 amino acids. V gave up 2 bases and J gave up 6 bases; unmatched junction bases: 4.

The chain links TRBV2 to TRBJ1-2; TRBD1 might be the D (6 bases). The CDR3 contains 11 residues. Looked up from germline, CDR1 is SNHLY and CDR2 is FYNNEI. The V end lost 11 bases, the J end lost 6 bases, and 13 bases lay between the germline ends. Here the CDR3 DNA reads TGTGCCGGCACACAGGGTGATGGCTACACCTTC. The encoded protein is CAGTQGDGYTF.

The rearrangement uses TRBV27 and TRBJ1-2, with 7 bases that match TRBD1. The trim removed 6 bases at V and 5 bases at J, leaving 6 bases unmatched. Germline loops: CDR1 MNHEY, CDR2 SMNVEV (reference sequence). The CDR3 totals 13 residues. The CDR3 DNA reads TGTGCCAGCAGCCGGGACAGTAGGTATGGCTACACCTTC. Protein: CASSRDSRYGYTF.

As DNA, the CDR3 is TGTGCCAGCAGTGTTTCCCCGACAGGGTATGAGCAGTTCTTC. Protein sequence: CASSVSPTGYEQFF. The V and J genes are TRBV6-4 and TRBJ2-1, with 7 bases that match TRBD1. The CDR3 contains 14 residues. Germline V CDR1 and CDR2: MRHNA, SNTAGT. V was pared by 4 bases and J by 8 bases, with 8 bases of the junction left unmatched.

This clone has just one count. The chain has TRBV27 and TRBJ1-2, with D uncertain. V shed 3 bases and J shed 0 bases, with 14 bases lying between them. This CDR3 region has 16 residues. The germline V gene has CDR1 MNHEY and CDR2 SMNVEV (reference sequence). The CDR3 nucleotides are TGTGCCAGCAGTTTCCGGAGAAACTTCGCTAACTATGGCTACACCTTC. Its protein is CASSFRRNFANYGYTF.

This chain links TRBV18 with TRBJ2-2; no firm D call. Germline V gene data show CDR1 as KGHSH and CDR2 as LQKENI. This CDR3 is 17 amino acids long. V lost 4 bases and J lost 5, with 20 bases in between. The CDR3 coding sequence is TGTGCCAGCTCACGATCGGCAACCACTCCGAGGACCGGGGAGCTGTTTTTT. Translation: CASSRSATTPRTGELFF.

The chain uses TRBV18 and TRBJ2-6; TRBD2 agrees at 8 bases. The CDR3 consists of 17 residues. The V segment lost 4 bases and the J segment 4 bases; nucleotides outside the gene matches: 9. CDR1 and CDR2 from the germline V gene are KGHSH and LQKENI. CDR3 loop: CASSHTSGRGGANVLTF. The CDR3 coding sequence is TGTGCCAGCTCACACACTAGCGGCCGGGGAGGGGCCAACGTCCTGACTTTC.

V gene TRBV29-1 combines with J gene TRBJ2-7; 9 bases map to TRBD1. CDR1 is SQVTM and CDR2 is ANQGSEA in the germline V gene. Trimming cost V 7 bases and J 3 bases; bases outside gene matches: 7. This CDR3 has 13 residues. The CDR3 nucleotides read TGCAGCGCCGCCGGGACAGGGTACTACGAGCAGTACTTC. This translates into CSAAGTGYYEQYF.

V and J are TRBV27 and TRBJ1-2; D gene unclear. CDR3 size: 15 residues. The V gene's germline CDR1 is MNHEY and CDR2 SMNVEV (reference sequence). V lost 5 bases and J lost 7, with 20 bases in between. In DNA, the CDR3 is TGTGCCAGCAGTCCCCGTGCTTTTCCTTCGGGTGGCTACACCTTC. Translated: CASSPRAFPSGGYTF.

This chain joins TRBV19 and TRBJ2-6; 11 bases match TRBD1. CDR3 length equals 19 residues. Looked up from germline, CDR1 is LNHDA and CDR2 is SQIVND (reference sequence). V trimming: 5 bases; J trimming: 0 bases; junction bases outside the gene matches: 9. The CDR3 is CASSQRRGTGGSGANVLTF. In nucleotides, the CDR3 is TGTGCCAGTAGTCAGAGACGAGGGACAGGGGGCTCTGGGGCCAACGTCCTGACTTTC.

V is TRBV4-3 and J is TRBJ1-2, with 8 bases fitting TRBD1. This CDR3 has 17 amino acids. Germline V gene sequence: CDR1 LGHNA, CDR2 YSLEER. V lost 4 bases and J lost 6; bases outside the gene matches: 16. DNA for the CDR3: TGCGCCAGCAGCCTACGTCTAAGACAGGGGAGCGGAGATGGCTACACCTTC. This encodes CASSLRLRQGSGDGYTF.